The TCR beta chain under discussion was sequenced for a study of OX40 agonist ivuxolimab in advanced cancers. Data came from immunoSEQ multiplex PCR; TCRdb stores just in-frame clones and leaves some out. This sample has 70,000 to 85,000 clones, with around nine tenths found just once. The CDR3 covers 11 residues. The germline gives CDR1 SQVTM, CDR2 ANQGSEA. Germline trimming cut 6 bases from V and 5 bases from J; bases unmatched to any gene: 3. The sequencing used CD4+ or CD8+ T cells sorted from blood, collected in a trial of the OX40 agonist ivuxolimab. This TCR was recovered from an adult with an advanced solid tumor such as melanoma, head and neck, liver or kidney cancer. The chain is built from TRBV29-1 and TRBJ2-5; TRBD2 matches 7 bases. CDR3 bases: TGCAGCGTCGGACTAGGGGAGACCCAGTACTTC. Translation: CSVGLGETQYF.